This T cell receptor (beta chain) was sequenced in a study of cytomegalovirus exposure and HLA in healthy donors. This clone has only a few counts. Amplification used 60 Vbeta primers and 13 Jbeta primers. Original data processing: The authors later counted about 80 million unique TCR beta chains, 9 million to 12 million of them shared. Assay: immunoSEQ multiplex PCR; the TCRdb copy retains only in-frame clones and omits some. V and J calls and clone size are those listed in that table; D and trimming were worked out from the DNA. The sample has roughly 150,000 clones, around 80% seen once. Between the trimmed V and J ends, which lost 5 bases and 6 bases, there was a span of 14 bases. CDR3 length: 13 amino acids. Germline CDR1 and CDR2: MGHDK and SYGVNS.

Sequenced: PBMCs. The receptor comes from a man aged 30 to 45 in good health. The chain couples TRBV25-1 to TRBJ2-7; perhaps TRBD2 as D (6 bases). CDR3 bases: TGTGCCAGCAGTTCCCGACCCGGGGGCGAGCAGTACTTC. Translation gives CASSSRPGGEQYF.